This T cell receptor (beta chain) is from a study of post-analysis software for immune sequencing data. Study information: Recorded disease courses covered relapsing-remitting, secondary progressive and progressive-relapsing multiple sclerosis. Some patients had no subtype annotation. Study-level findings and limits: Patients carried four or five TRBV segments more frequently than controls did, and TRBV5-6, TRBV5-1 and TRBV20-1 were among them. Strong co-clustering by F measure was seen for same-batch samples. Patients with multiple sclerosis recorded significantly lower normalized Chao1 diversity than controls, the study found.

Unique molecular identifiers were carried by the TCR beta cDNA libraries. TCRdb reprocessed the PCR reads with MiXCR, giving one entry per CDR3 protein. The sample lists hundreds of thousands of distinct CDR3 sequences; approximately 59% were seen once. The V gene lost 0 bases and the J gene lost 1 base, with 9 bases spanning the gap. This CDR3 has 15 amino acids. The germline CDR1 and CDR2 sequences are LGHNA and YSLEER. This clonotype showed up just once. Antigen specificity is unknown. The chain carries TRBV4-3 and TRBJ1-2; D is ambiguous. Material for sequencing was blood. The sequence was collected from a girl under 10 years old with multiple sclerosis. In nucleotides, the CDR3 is TGCGCCAGCAGCCAAGACGGCAGATTTAACTATGGCTACACCTTC. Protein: CASSQDGRFNYGYTF.